One and the same sample provided the 14 T cell receptor beta chains below, sequenced in a study of CD8+CD57+ T cells in acquired aplastic anemia (dated by TCRdb to 2016 to 2019). Expansion of CD8+CD57+ cells had been shown by flow cytometry in the patients chosen for sequencing. Sequenced using an Illumina HiSeq 2000. Genomic DNA served as template for TCR beta VDJ combination and CDR3 sequence profiling. The public reads were reprocessed in TCRdb via fastp at Q25 and MiXCR, keeping in-frame beta chains. Identical CDR3 proteins give one entry, which carries the most common genes and DNA. This sample is represented by fewer than 250,000 distinct CDR3 sequences; around 49% of them were singletons. The ten biggest clones cover 15% to 20% of the sample. The sample taken for sequencing was sorted CD4+, CD8+, or CD8+CD57+ T cells (not recorded which) from PBMCs. These receptor sequences come from a human donor with aplastic anemia.

This clonotype was seen ten or more times. This sequence joins TRBV5-6 and TRBJ1-6; perhaps TRBD1 as D (5 bases). This CDR3 spans 17 amino acids. Deletions cut 7 bases from V and 10 bases from J, with 27 bases between. Germline V gene lookup returns CDR1 SGHDT and CDR2 YYEEEE. In DNA form, the CDR3 reads TGTGCCAGCGCGCTGGGGGGGTGGGAGGTTTCGTCCTCACCCCTCCACTTT. Its translation: CASALGGWEVSSSPLHF.

This clonotype was seen once. This likely comes from a read error, as the CDR3 has no conserved phenylalanine or tryptophan at its end. It is unclear where the CDR3 begins or ends on the DNA, so no DNA is shown, and the CDR3 is as TCRdb lists it. The chain joins TRBV24-1 to TRBJ2-6; no DNA check was done on the table's D call, TRBD1. Germline CDR1 KGHDR, CDR2 SFDVKD. The CDR3 has 9 residues if both end residues are counted. CDR3: CATSDPGTS.

This clonotype was recorded at least ten times. This rearrangement joins TRBV12-5 to TRBJ1-3; possible D gene TRBD1, 5 bases. Germline CDR1 and CDR2: LGHNT and FRNRAP. This CDR3 is 16 amino acids long. Trimming took off 0 bases at V and 2 bases at J, with 11 bases between the two ends. Here the CDR3 reads CASGLVGAGAGNTIYF. CDR3 nucleotide sequence: TGTGCTAGTGGTTTGGTAGGGGCCGGAGCTGGAAACACCATATATTTT.

V gene TRBV6-5 combines with J gene TRBJ1-2; TRBD1 matches 7 bases. Germline V gene data show CDR1 as MNHEY and CDR2 as SVGAGI. The CDR3 runs 13 residues. Germline trimming cut 6 bases from V and 8 bases from J; bases unmatched to any gene: 9. CDR3 loop: CASRNPGQAGYTF. DNA for the CDR3: TGTGCCAGCAGAAACCCTGGACAGGCGGGCTACACCTTC.

This clonotype was counted at least ten times. The genes are TRBV3-1 and TRBJ2-5, with D possibly matching TRBD2 (6 bases). V gave up 2 bases and J gave up 1 base, with 11 bases separating them. This CDR3 contains 15 residues. Germline values: CDR1 LGHDT, CDR2 YNNKEL (reference sequence). CDR3 residues: CASSQLSGLQETQYF. The CDR3 region has the DNA TGTGCCAGCAGCCAACTAAGCGGGCTCCAAGAGACCCAGTACTTC.

Details on this clonotype: Given a much more abundant clone one base away, this may be a read error. The V gene is TRBV6-6, the J gene TRBJ2-7; weak D call: TRBD1 (6 bases). There are 13 residues in the CDR3. CDR1 and CDR2 from the germline V gene are MNHNY and SVGAGI (reference sequence). Trimming took 7 bases from V and 2 from J, leaving 12 bases between them. CDR3 protein: CASNNRVPYEQYF. Here the CDR3 DNA reads TGTGCCAGCAATAACAGGGTTCCCTACGAGCAGTACTTC.

This clonotype was counted ten times or more. The chain has TRBV7-9 and TRBJ1-3; possibly TRBD1 for D (6 bases). The CDR3 is made up of 18 amino acids. V dropped 3 bases and J dropped 0 bases, with 18 bases sitting between them. CDR1 and CDR2 (germline): SEHNR, FQNEAQ (reference sequence). CDR3 loop: CASSFQKQTGSSGNTIYF. CDR3 nucleotide sequence: TGTGCCAGCAGCTTCCAAAAGCAGACAGGCAGCTCTGGAAACACCATATATTTT.

This clonotype was observed many times. V and J are TRBV5-8 and TRBJ1-5; 8 positions match TRBD1. V trimming: 4 bases; J trimming: 0 bases; junction bases outside the gene matches: 3. The CDR3 consists of 15 residues. Per germline, CDR1 SGHTS and CDR2 YDEGEE. The DNA of the CDR3 is TGTGCCAGCAGCAAACAGGGGGATAGCAATCAGCCCCAGCATTTT. It specifies CASSKQGDSNQPQHF.

This clonotype was recorded many times. J is TRBJ2-7 and V is TRBV5-5; D is unclear. From germline, CDR1 is SGHKS and CDR2 YYEKEE (reference sequence). The V end was cut by 1 base, the J end by 0 bases, with 2 bases between. CDR3 length: 12 residues. CDR3: CASSLTSYEQYF. Here the CDR3 DNA reads TGTGCCAGCAGCTTGACCTCCTACGAGCAGTACTTC.

This clonotype has a handful of counts. The genes are TRBV2 and TRBJ2-5, with a possible D match to TRBD2 (5 bases). With 5 bases removed from V and 7 bases from J, the gap between germline ends came to 8 bases. The germline CDR1 and CDR2 sequences are SNHLY and FYNNEI. The CDR3 runs to 11 residues. This chain's CDR3 is CASSPAGTQYF. CDR3 sequence (DNA): TGTGCCAGCAGTCCGGCGGGGACCCAGTACTTC.

The chain recombines TRBV25-1 with TRBJ2-6, with TRBD2 matching 11 bases. The CDR3 has 19 amino acids. Trimming at V came to 8 bases and at J to 2 bases, leaving 14 bases not matched to a gene. The germline CDR1 and CDR2 sequences are MGHDK and SYGVNS. The CDR3 protein is CASSPLRSGGDTGANVLTF. As DNA, the CDR3 is TGTGCCAGCTCACCACTTCGTAGCGGGGGGGACACTGGGGCCAACGTCCTGACTTTC. The full variable domain, its missing parts supplied by reference TRBV25-1 and TRBJ2-6, is EADIYQTPRYLVIGTGKKITLECSQTMGHDKMYWYQQDPGMELHLIHYSYGVNSTEKGDLSSESTVSRIRTEHFPLTLESARPSHTSQYLCASSPLRSGGDTGANVLTFGAGSRLTVL.

Only a few counts were recorded for this clonotype. The gene calls are TRBV20-1 and TRBJ2-4; a possible D gene is TRBD1 (6 bases). CDR1 and CDR2 (germline): DFQATT, SNEGSKA (reference sequence). The germline V and J ends were trimmed by 3 bases and 2 bases, with 8 bases remaining between them. This CDR3 comprises 13 residues. The CDR3 DNA reads as TGCAGTGCTAGGCAGGGGACCAAAAACATTCAGTACTTC. It specifies CSARQGTKNIQYF.

The table lists this clonotype with a few counts. V gene TRBV25-1 combines with J gene TRBJ2-7, with TRBD1 matching over 8 bases. This CDR3 spans 15 amino acids. With V trimmed by 3 bases and J by 3 bases, 7 bases remained unmatched. Per the germline V gene, CDR1 is MGHDK and CDR2 is SYGVNS. The CDR3 bases are TGTGCCAGCAGTGAGGAAAACAGGGGGTTCTACGAGCAGTACTTC. Protein product: CASSEENRGFYEQYF.

On this clonotype itself: It may be a read error: a sequence one base away is much more abundant. The chain joins TRBV9 to TRBJ1-4; 7 nucleotides align to TRBD1. Germline V gene data show CDR1 as SGDLS and CDR2 as YYNGEE. The trim removed 0 bases at V and 10 bases at J, leaving 6 bases unmatched. The CDR3 length is 14 residues. The CDR3 spells CASSVGSQGGKLFF. For the CDR3, the DNA is TGTGCCAGCAGCGTAGGGAGTCAGGGGGGAAAACTGTTTTTT.